A selection of T cell receptor beta chains follows, all from one sample in a study of T cell responses to AZD1222 COVID-19 vaccine. Clones were read by immunoSEQ multiplex PCR, and TCRdb kept only the in-frame ones, dropping some. The sample has over 20,000 clones; about nine tenths are singletons. This specimen consisted of peripheral blood, obtained 28 days after the second AZD1222 dose. The origin of the receptors is an adult who received the AZD1222 COVID-19 vaccine. Both conserved end residues are part of each CDR3. A D gene is named only where the DNA matches it firmly. Size is stated for part of the rows, as once, few or many counts, or as a class when the clone is expanded.

D: .; length: 16; size: .; V: TRBV5-1; J: TRBJ2-1; DNA: TGCGCCAGCAGCTTGAATCCGGGAATCTCCTACAATGAGCAGTTCTTC; CDR3: CASSLNPGISYNEQFF
D: .; length: 15; size: .; V: TRBV9; J: TRBJ1-3; DNA: TGTGCCAGCAGCGCCTCCGGCAGCTCTGGAAACACCATATATTTT; CDR3: CASSASGSSGNTIYF
D: .; length: 13; size: .; V: TRBV18; J: TRBJ1-1; DNA: TGTGCCAGCTCCGTACACCGAGGGGAAGGAGCTTTCTTT; CDR3: CASSVHRGEGAFF
D: TRBD1; length: 15; size: .; V: TRBV30; J: TRBJ2-7; DNA: TGTGCCTGGAGTGTCTATTCAGGGGGCTCCTACGAGCAGTACTTC; CDR3: CAWSVYSGGSYEQYF
D: .; length: 13; size: once; V: TRBV12-2; J: TRBJ1-5; DNA: TGTGCAAGTCGCTTAGATAGCAATCAGCCCCAGCATTTT; CDR3: CASRLDSNQPQHF
D: TRBD2; length: 17; size: .; V: TRBV7-9; J: TRBJ2-3; DNA: TGTGCCAGCTGGAAAGTTGGAGCGGGAATCCCCACAGATACGCAGTATTTT; CDR3: CASWKVGAGIPTDTQYF
D: .; length: 12; size: .; V: TRBV7-9; J: TRBJ1-4; DNA: TGTGCCAGCAGCCCACTGGATGAAAAACTGTTTTTT; CDR3: CASSPLDEKLFF
D: TRBD1; length: 15; size: .; V: TRBV5-1; J: TRBJ1-4; DNA: TGCGCCAGCAGCATCGGACAGGGGGCGCGTGAAAAACTGTTTTTT; CDR3: CASSIGQGAREKLFF
D: .; length: 13; size: .; V: TRBV12-3/TRBV12-4; J: TRBJ2-3; DNA: TGTGCCAGCAGTTTTATCGGGGGAGATACGCAGTATTTT; CDR3: CASSFIGGDTQYF
D: .; length: 13; size: .; V: TRBV6-2/TRBV6-3; J: TRBJ2-7; DNA: TGTGCCAGCAGTTATGGAACAGCAAGAGAGCAGTACTTC; CDR3: CASSYGTAREQYF
D: .; length: 15; size: .; V: TRBV6-1; J: TRBJ2-1; DNA: TGTGCCAGCAGTGAGGGTCCCCGCTCCTACAATGAGCAGTTCTTC; CDR3: CASSEGPRSYNEQFF
D: .; length: 14; size: .; V: TRBV9; J: TRBJ2-3; DNA: TGTGCCAGCAGCCCCCAGGGTGGTACAGATACGCAGTATTTT; CDR3: CASSPQGGTDTQYF
D: .; length: 15; size: once; V: TRBV4-2; J: TRBJ1-4; DNA: TGTGCCAGCAGCCAAGATAATAGGGTCCGGGAAAAACTGTTTTTT; CDR3: CASSQDNRVREKLFF
D: .; length: 11; size: .; V: TRBV30; J: TRBJ1-1; DNA: TGTGCCTGGAGTGTACGCTCTGAAGCTTTCTTT; CDR3: CAWSVRSEAFF
D: .; length: 13; size: .; V: TRBV7-9; J: TRBJ2-3; DNA: TGTGCCAGCAGCGACATAGTGGGAGATACGCAGTATTTT; CDR3: CASSDIVGDTQYF
D: .; length: 16; size: .; V: TRBV12-1; J: TRBJ1-3; DNA: TGTGCCAGCAGCTTTGTGGGGACAGGGTTTGGAAACACCATATATTTT; CDR3: CASSFVGTGFGNTIYF
D: TRBD1; length: 14; size: .; V: TRBV16; J: TRBJ2-4; DNA: TGTGCCAGCAGCCAGACAGGGGAGCGAAACATTCAGTACTTC; CDR3: CASSQTGERNIQYF
D: .; length: 15; size: .; V: TRBV5-6; J: TRBJ2-7; DNA: TGTGCCAGCAGCTTTAATACCGACATCTCCTACGAGCAGTACTTC; CDR3: CASSFNTDISYEQYF
D: .; length: 14; size: .; V: TRBV20-1; J: TRBJ2-4; DNA: TGCAGTGCTAGTTATCAGGGAACCAAAAACATTCAGTACTTC; CDR3: CSASYQGTKNIQYF
D: .; length: 15; size: .; V: TRBV5-1; J: TRBJ1-2; DNA: TGCGCCAGCAGCTTTGTGGGGACCGAAAACTATGGCTACACCTTC; CDR3: CASSFVGTENYGYTF
D: .; length: 15; size: .; V: TRBV7-2; J: TRBJ2-3; DNA: TGTGCCAGCAGCCAGCAGGGGACCCTCACAGATACGCAGTATTTT; CDR3: CASSQQGTLTDTQYF
D: TRBD1; length: 14; size: .; V: TRBV7-9; J: TRBJ2-7; DNA: TGTGCCAGCAGCTCCACGACAGGGGCCAACGAGCAGTACTTC; CDR3: CASSSTTGANEQYF
D: TRBD1; length: 17; size: .; V: TRBV19; J: TRBJ2-3; DNA: TGTGCCAGTAGTACCCGCGTGACAGGGCGTAGGGCAGATACGCAGTATTTT; CDR3: CASSTRVTGRRADTQYF
D: .; length: 14; size: .; V: TRBV19; J: TRBJ1-5; DNA: TGTGCCAGTAGTATGGGCCAGGGAACTCAGCCCCAGCATTTT; CDR3: CASSMGQGTQPQHF
D: TRBD2; length: 15; size: .; V: TRBV19; J: TRBJ2-7; DNA: TGTGCCAGTAGTATAGAACTAGCGGGTAACTACGAGCAGTACTTC; CDR3: CASSIELAGNYEQYF
D: .; length: 16; size: .; V: TRBV7-2; J: TRBJ2-7; DNA: TGTGCCAGCAGCCTTTATCAGGGGCCGATGCCGCGGGAGCAGTACTTC; CDR3: CASSLYQGPMPREQYF
D: TRBD1; length: 14; size: once; V: TRBV9; J: TRBJ1-6; DNA: TGTGCCAGCAGGGGACAGCAGGGGAATTCACCCCTCCACTTT; CDR3: CASRGQQGNSPLHF
D: .; length: 12; size: .; V: TRBV7-2; J: TRBJ2-2; DNA: TGTGCCAGCAGCTTAGACTCCGGGGAGCTGTTTTTT; CDR3: CASSLDSGELFF
D: TRBD2; length: 15; size: .; V: TRBV2; J: TRBJ2-1; DNA: TGTGCCAGCAGTGAAACCGGACTAGCGGGAGAGGGGCAGTTCTTC; CDR3: CASSETGLAGEGQFF
D: TRBD1; length: 15; size: few; V: TRBV6-6; J: TRBJ2-7; DNA: TGTGCCAGCAGGGAGACAGGGGGCGTTGCCCTCGAGCAGTACTTC; CDR3: CASRETGGVALEQYF
D: TRBD2; length: 15; size: few; V: TRBV11-2; J: TRBJ2-7; DNA: TGTGCCAGCAGCCCTACGACTAGCGGGAGGGCCGAGCAGTACTTC; CDR3: CASSPTTSGRAEQYF
D: .; length: 13; size: .; V: TRBV5-5; J: TRBJ2-5; DNA: TGTGCCAGCAGCTTTGTCAGTCAAGAGACCCAGTACTTC; CDR3: CASSFVSQETQYF
D: .; length: 12; size: .; V: TRBV2; J: TRBJ2-5; DNA: TGTGCCAGCACCGTGGGGGGCCCGGTCCAGTACTTC; CDR3: CASTVGGPVQYF
D: .; length: 14; size: few; V: TRBV7-9; J: TRBJ2-7; DNA: TGTGCCAGCAGCTCATCGCCCCGGGGCTACGAGCAGTACTTC; CDR3: CASSSSPRGYEQYF
D: TRBD2; length: 15; size: .; V: TRBV2; J: TRBJ2-7; DNA: TGTGCCAGCAGTATAGCGGGAGGCCCCTCCTACGAGCAGTACTTC; CDR3: CASSIAGGPSYEQYF
D: .; length: 13; size: .; V: TRBV30; J: TRBJ1-5; DNA: TGTGCCTGGAGTGTCCGGGTCAATCAGCCCCAGCATTTT; CDR3: CAWSVRVNQPQHF
D: TRBD1; length: 11; size: .; V: TRBV6-1; J: TRBJ1-4; DNA: TGTGCCAGCAGTGATCCCCAGGGGGTGTTTTTT; CDR3: CASSDPQGVFF
D: .; length: 14; size: .; V: TRBV7-9; J: TRBJ2-6; DNA: TGTGCCAGCGGTACAGACTCTGGGGCCAACGTCCTGACTTTC; CDR3: CASGTDSGANVLTF
D: .; length: 11; size: few; V: TRBV5-1; J: TRBJ1-1; DNA: TGCGCCAGCAGAACGAACACTGAAGCTTTCTTT; CDR3: CASRTNTEAFF
D: .; length: 12; size: .; V: TRBV12-3/TRBV12-4; J: TRBJ1-6; DNA: TGTGCCAGCAGTTTAGGGGGTTCACCCCTCCACTTT; CDR3: CASSLGGSPLHF
D: .; length: 17; size: .; V: TRBV21-1; J: TRBJ2-2; DNA: TGTGCCAGCAGCCAAGGGTCCGGGACAGGGAACACCGGGGAGCTGTTTTTT; CDR3: CASSQGSGTGNTGELFF
D: TRBD1; length: 15; size: .; V: TRBV9; J: TRBJ1-6; DNA: TGTGCCAGCAGCGTAGTCCCAGGGGGCAATTCACCCCTCCACTTT; CDR3: CASSVVPGGNSPLHF
D: TRBD2; length: 16; size: .; V: TRBV7-9; J: TRBJ2-4; DNA: TGTGCCAGCAGCTCAGGACTAGCGGGAGTATCAAACATTCAGTACTTC; CDR3: CASSSGLAGVSNIQYF
D: .; length: 13; size: .; V: TRBV28; J: TRBJ1-5; DNA: TGTGCCAGCATCAGAGACAAGGATCAGCCCCAGCATTTT; CDR3: CASIRDKDQPQHF
D: .; length: 14; size: once; V: TRBV28; J: TRBJ1-5; DNA: TGTGCCGTCCAGGGTAATGTTGGCAATCAGCCCCAGCATTTT; CDR3: CAVQGNVGNQPQHF
D: .; length: 14; size: .; V: TRBV12-5; J: TRBJ2-1; DNA: TGTGCTAGTGGTTTCTTCGACTCCTACAATGAGCAGTTCTTC; CDR3: CASGFFDSYNEQFF
D: .; length: 16; size: .; V: TRBV2; J: TRBJ2-7; DNA: TGTGCCAGCAGTGAAAGTTGGACATGGAGATCCTACGAGCAGTACTTC; CDR3: CASSESWTWRSYEQYF
D: .; length: 14; size: .; V: TRBV28; J: TRBJ2-1; DNA: TGTGCCAGGACAGACTTCTCCATTTTAAATGAGCAGTTCTTC; CDR3: CARTDFSILNEQFF
D: .; length: 13; size: .; V: TRBV6-1; J: TRBJ1-1; DNA: TGTGCCAGCAGTGAAGAGGCAGGGGTAGAAGCTTTCTTT; CDR3: CASSEEAGVEAFF
D: .; length: 16; size: once; V: TRBV7-2; J: TRBJ1-2; DNA: TGTGCCAGCAGCTTAGCGCAGTCAGGGGCTCGCTATGGCTACACCTTC; CDR3: CASSLAQSGARYGYTF
D: .; length: 14; size: .; V: TRBV9; J: TRBJ1-1; DNA: TGTGCCAGCAGCGGCCGAGACAGTTCCACTGAAGCTTTCTTT; CDR3: CASSGRDSSTEAFF
D: .; length: 15; size: .; V: TRBV5-5; J: TRBJ1-4; DNA: TGTGCCAGCAGCTTGTTGGGACGGATTAATGAAAAACTGTTTTTT; CDR3: CASSLLGRINEKLFF
D: .; length: 14; size: medium-sized; V: TRBV11-2; J: TRBJ2-2; DNA: TGTGCCAGCAGCTTAGAACAGAACACCGGGGAGCTGTTTTTT; CDR3: CASSLEQNTGELFF
D: .; length: 13; size: .; V: TRBV7-8; J: TRBJ2-3; DNA: TGTGCCAGCAGCTTAGCCTACACAGATACGCAGTATTTT; CDR3: CASSLAYTDTQYF
D: .; length: 15; size: .; V: TRBV11-3; J: TRBJ2-7; DNA: TGTGCCAGCAGCTTGATTAGACGGATAACCTACGAGCAGTACTTC; CDR3: CASSLIRRITYEQYF
D: .; length: 11; size: few; V: TRBV3-1/TRBV3-2; J: TRBJ2-7; DNA: TGTGCCAGCAGCCTGAGGGGTGAGCAGTACTTC; CDR3: CASSLRGEQYF
D: TRBD1; length: 14; size: few; V: TRBV30; J: TRBJ2-7; DNA: TGTGCCTGGCAAGCCGGGACAGGTTCAATCGAGCAGTACTTC; CDR3: CAWQAGTGSIEQYF
D: .; length: 15; size: .; V: TRBV9; J: TRBJ1-4; DNA: TGTGCCAGCAGCGCCTCCTTGCAAACTAATGAAAAACTGTTTTTT; CDR3: CASSASLQTNEKLFF
D: .; length: 13; size: .; V: TRBV4-3; J: TRBJ2-5; DNA: TGCGCCAGCAGCCAAGGACAGAAGGAGACCCAGTACTTC; CDR3: CASSQGQKETQYF
D: .; length: 15; size: .; V: TRBV5-1; J: TRBJ2-7; DNA: TGCGCCAGCAGCTTGGCATCCCAGGGGTCCTACGAGCAGTACTTC; CDR3: CASSLASQGSYEQYF